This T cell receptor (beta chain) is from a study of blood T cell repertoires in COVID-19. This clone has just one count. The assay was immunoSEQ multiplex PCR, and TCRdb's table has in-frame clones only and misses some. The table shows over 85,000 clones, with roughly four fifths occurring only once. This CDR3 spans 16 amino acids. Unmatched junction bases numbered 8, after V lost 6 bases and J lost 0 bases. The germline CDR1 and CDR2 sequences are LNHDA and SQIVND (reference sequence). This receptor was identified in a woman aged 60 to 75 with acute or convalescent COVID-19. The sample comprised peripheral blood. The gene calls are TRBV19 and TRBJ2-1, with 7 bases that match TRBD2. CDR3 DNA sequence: TGTGCCAGTAGAATTAGCGGGTGGAGCTCCTACAATGAGCAGTTCTTC. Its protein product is CASRISGWSSYNEQFF.